The TCR beta chain under discussion was sequenced for a study of blood T cell repertoires in COVID-19 (TCRdb year 2020). Looking at the study overall: Collaborator samples came from the United States, Italy and Spain and covered acute and convalescent phases of COVID-19. The material from the prospective study consisted of cDNA or gDNA derived from T cells, B-cell-depleted T cells, or PBMCs. Deeply sampled blood TCRbeta repertoires from subjects exposed to, actively infected with, or recovered from COVID-19 were included in the dataset. The repertoires were released in a freely available public database meant as a resource for research on the immune response to SARS-CoV-2. The samples were drawn from the first 160 participants of the ongoing ImmuneRACE study and from some 1,300 subjects provided by 6 global collaborators. The sample metadata nearly always contained a de-identified subject ID, COVID-19 status, age in years and sex. Where HLA class I and class II types were available, the types were taken from metadata supplied by the sample provider, not from assay-based typing.

Whole blood was collected in K2EDTA tubes by collaborating institutions according to the institutions' own protocols. Collaborator samples were shipped for TCRbeta analysis as frozen whole blood, isolated PBMCs, or DNA extracted from either sample type. Broad study findings and their caveats: How much clinical and demographic metadata was included differed by source and by participant, and the metadata was provided uncurated.

This clone was seen a handful of times. There is no known antigen for this receptor. Per-nucleotide qualities are absent, and no much larger clonotype sits a single base away. The germline V gene provides CDR1 SGHDT and CDR2 YYEEEE. V has 4 bases trimmed and J has 6 bases trimmed; junction bases matching no gene number 6. The CDR3, from cysteine to phenylalanine, totals 14 residues. The retained sequence is limited to the CDR3, 42 bases, with the frame set at the first base. The immunoSEQ Assay, a bias-controlled multiplex PCR, was used to amplify TCRbeta CDR3 regions from genomic DNA. The authors' analysis ran thus. The number of nucleated cells in each sample was estimated from the amplification of reference gene primers within the assay. To quantify the absolute abundance of each unique TCRbeta CDR3 rearrangement, sequence reads were collapsed and filtered. For each sample, productive Simpson clonality was calculated by taking the square root of Simpson's diversity index across productive rearrangements. TCRdb carries this immuneACCESS record with in-frame sequences only. Its versions omit some clonotypes, under half of them owing to an unresolved V gene in the studies checked, with the rest unexplained. That table supplies the V and J calls and clone size; D and trimming were determined from the DNA. This sample gives a few hundred thousand clones in total; approximately 90% of them show up just once. Clones ranked in the top ten supply about 4.8% of the sample.

This receptor chain uses TRBV5-6 and TRBJ2-2, and TRBD2 matches 7 of the central bases. Sequenced: peripheral blood. The TCR sequence derives from a man aged 50-60 years with acute or convalescent COVID-19. In nucleotides, the sequence is TGTGCCAGCAGCACAGGACTAGAGTCCGGGGAGCTGTTTTTT. This yields the protein CASSTGLESGELFF.